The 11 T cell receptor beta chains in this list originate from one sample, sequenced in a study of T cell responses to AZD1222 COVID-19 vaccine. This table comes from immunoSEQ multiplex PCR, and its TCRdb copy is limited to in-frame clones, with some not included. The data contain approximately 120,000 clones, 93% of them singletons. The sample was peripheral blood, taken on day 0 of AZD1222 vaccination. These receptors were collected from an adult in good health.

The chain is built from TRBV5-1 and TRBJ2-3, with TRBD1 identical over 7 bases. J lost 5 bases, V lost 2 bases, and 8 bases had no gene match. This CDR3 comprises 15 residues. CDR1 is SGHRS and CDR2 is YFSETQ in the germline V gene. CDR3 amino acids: CASSLQGTTGDTQYF. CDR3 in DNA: TGCGCCAGCAGCTTACAGGGGACCACCGGAGATACGCAGTATTTT.

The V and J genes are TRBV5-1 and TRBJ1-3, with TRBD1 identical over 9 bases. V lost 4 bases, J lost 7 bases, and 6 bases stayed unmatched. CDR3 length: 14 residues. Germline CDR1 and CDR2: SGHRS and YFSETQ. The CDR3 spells CASSMDRGENTIYF. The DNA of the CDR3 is TGCGCCAGCAGCATGGACAGGGGTGAGAACACCATATATTTT. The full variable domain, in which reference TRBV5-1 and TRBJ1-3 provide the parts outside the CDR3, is KAGVTQTPRYLIKTRGQQVTLSCSPISGHRSVSWYQQTPGQGLQFLFEYFSETQRNKGNFPGRFSGRQFSNSRSEMNVSTLELGDSALYLCASSMDRGENTIYFGEGSWLTVV.

The CDR3 bases are TGTGCCAGCAGCTTAGGGACAGGGGGCCACACAGATACGCAGTATTTT. Translation: CASSLGTGGHTDTQYF. The gene calls are TRBV7-9 and TRBJ2-3; 11 bases agree with TRBD1. CDR3 length: 16 residues. Germline-derived CDR1 and CDR2 are SEHNR and FQNEAQ (reference sequence). V lost 1 base, J lost 2 bases, and 2 bases stayed unmatched.

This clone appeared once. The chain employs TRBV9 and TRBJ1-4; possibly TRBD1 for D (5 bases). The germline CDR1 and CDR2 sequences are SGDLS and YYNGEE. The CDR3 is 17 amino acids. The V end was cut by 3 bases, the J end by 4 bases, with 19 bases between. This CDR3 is CASSATSVGGSNEKLFF. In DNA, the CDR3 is TGTGCCAGCAGCGCCACCTCGGTGGGGGGTAGTAATGAAAAACTGTTTTTT.

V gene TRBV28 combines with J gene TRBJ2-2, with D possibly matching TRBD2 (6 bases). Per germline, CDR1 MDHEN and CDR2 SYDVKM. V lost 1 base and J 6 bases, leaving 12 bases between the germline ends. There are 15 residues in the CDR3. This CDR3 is CASSLLGGVSGELFF. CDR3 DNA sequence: TGTGCCAGCAGTTTATTGGGGGGAGTATCCGGGGAGCTGTTTTTT.

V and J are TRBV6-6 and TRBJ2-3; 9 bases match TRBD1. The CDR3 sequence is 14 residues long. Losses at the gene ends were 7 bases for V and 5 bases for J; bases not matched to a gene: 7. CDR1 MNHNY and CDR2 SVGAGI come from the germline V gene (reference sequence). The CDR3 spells CASTSGQGKDTQYF. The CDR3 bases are TGTGCCAGCACCTCGGGACAGGGAAAAGATACGCAGTATTTT.

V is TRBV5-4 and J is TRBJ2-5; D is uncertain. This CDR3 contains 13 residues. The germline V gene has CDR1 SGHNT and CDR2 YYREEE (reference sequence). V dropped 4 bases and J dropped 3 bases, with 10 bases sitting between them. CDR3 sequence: CASSSATKETQYF. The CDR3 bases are TGTGCCAGCAGCAGCGCTACGAAAGAGACCCAGTACTTC.

The CDR3: CASSWDSQMNTEAFF. The DNA for the CDR3 is TGTGCCAGCAGCTGGGACAGCCAAATGAACACTGAAGCTTTCTTT. This chain links TRBV5-6 with TRBJ1-1, with 7 positions matching TRBD1. Germline CDR1 reads SGHDT; CDR2 reads YYEEEE. The CDR3 covers 15 residues. Trimming at V came to 3 bases and at J to 0 bases, leaving 5 bases not matched to a gene.

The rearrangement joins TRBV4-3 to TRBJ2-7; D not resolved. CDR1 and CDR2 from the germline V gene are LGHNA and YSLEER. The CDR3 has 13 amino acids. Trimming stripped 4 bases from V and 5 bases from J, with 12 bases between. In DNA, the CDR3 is TGCGCCAGCAGCCTTTCAGGACGAGACGAGCAGTACTTC. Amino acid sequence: CASSLSGRDEQYF.

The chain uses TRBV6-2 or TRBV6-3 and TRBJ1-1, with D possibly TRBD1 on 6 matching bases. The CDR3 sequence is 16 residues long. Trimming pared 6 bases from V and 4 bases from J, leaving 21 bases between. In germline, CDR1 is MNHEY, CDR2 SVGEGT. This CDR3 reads CASSPQFRGLGTEAFF. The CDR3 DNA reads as TGTGCCAGCAGCCCTCAATTCAGGGGATTGGGCACTGAAGCTTTCTTT.

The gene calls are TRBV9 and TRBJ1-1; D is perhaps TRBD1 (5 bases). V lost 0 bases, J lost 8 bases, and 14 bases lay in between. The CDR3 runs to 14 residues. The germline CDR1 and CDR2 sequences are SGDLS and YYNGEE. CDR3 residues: CASSVGRGEGEAFF. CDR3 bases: TGTGCCAGCAGCGTAGGGCGGGGAGAGGGGGAAGCTTTCTTT. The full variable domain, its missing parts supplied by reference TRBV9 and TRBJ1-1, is DSGVTQTPKHLITATGQRVTLRCSPRSGDLSVYWYQQSLDQGLQFLIQYYNGEERAKGNILERFSAQQFPDLHSELNLSSLELGDSALYFCASSVGRGEGEAFFGQGTRLTVV.